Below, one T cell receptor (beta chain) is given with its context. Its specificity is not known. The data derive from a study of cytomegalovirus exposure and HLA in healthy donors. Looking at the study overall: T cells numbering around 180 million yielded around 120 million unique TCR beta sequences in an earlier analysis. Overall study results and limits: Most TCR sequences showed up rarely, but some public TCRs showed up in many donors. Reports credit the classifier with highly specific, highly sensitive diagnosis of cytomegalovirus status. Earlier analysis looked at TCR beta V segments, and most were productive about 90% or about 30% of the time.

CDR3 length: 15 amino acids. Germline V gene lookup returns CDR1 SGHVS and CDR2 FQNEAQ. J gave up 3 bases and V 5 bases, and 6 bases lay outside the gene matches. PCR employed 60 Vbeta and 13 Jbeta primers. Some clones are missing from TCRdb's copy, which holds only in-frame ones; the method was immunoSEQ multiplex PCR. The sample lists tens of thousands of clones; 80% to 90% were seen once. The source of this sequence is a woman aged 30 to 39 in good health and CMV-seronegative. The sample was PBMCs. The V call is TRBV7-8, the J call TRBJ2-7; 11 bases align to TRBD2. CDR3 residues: CASSPRTSGYYEQYF. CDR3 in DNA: TGTGCCAGCAGCCCTCGGACTAGCGGGTACTACGAGCAGTACTTC.